This T cell receptor (beta chain) was obtained from a study of CD8 T cells in ankylosing spondylitis. General study points: Both synovial fluid and blood in reactive arthritis had previously been reported to carry some motif variants. Roughly eight highly homologous variants formed a TCR beta motif that appeared characteristic of ankylosing spondylitis blood.

Molecular-barcoded quantitative 5'-RACE produced these TCR beta libraries. TCRdb analysed the 5' RACE reads with MiXCR anew, one entry per CDR3 protein. The sample yields over 200,000 distinct CDR3 sequences, under 12% seen once. The V end was cut by 3 bases, the J end by 5 bases, with 15 bases between. CDR3 length: 14 amino acids. Germline CDR1 and CDR2: DFQATT and SNEGSKA (reference sequence). This clonotype was detected ten times or more. The target antigen is unknown. The TCR comes from a male donor with ankylosing spondylitis or in good health (not recorded which). Input material: blood, either unsorted or a sorted T cell fraction (not recorded which). This rearrangement joins TRBV20-1 to TRBJ2-3, with D possibly being TRBD1 or TRBD2 (6 bases each). CDR3 loop: CSASSLGGLDTQYF. DNA of the CDR3: TGCAGTGCTAGTTCGTTGGGGGGCCTAGATACGCAGTATTTT.